This T cell receptor beta chain was identified during a study of blood T cells in healthy people across ages. Whole-study findings and limits: Older individuals had lower TCR beta diversity per million T cells (the decline was roughly linear). Not knowing donor CMV status may have confounded expanded clonotype changes. Strong correlation existed between TCR beta diversity and naive T cell percentage.

The table lists this clonotype with many counts. Its specificity is not known. Next came a second PCR, run for about 7 to 12 cycles, which used a sample-barcoded 5' primer along with a J-beta primer mix. MiXCR, run by TCRdb on the 5' RACE reads, gives a single entry per CDR3 protein. The sample holds around 650,000 distinct CDR3 sequences, about 30% seen once. Donors were systemically healthy Caucasian individuals from Russia aged 6 to 90 years. CDR3 length equals 16 residues. Germline CDR1 ENHRY, CDR2 SYGVKD. Trimming at V came to 8 bases and at J to 0 bases, leaving 6 bases not matched to a gene. The receptor was isolated from a woman older than 75 in good health. Sequencing used blood. The V gene is TRBV10-3, the J gene TRBJ2-5; 13 bases are shared with TRBD2. This CDR3 is CAIATSGGRYQETQYF. Written as DNA, the CDR3 is TGTGCCATCGCGACTAGCGGGGGGCGGTACCAAGAGACCCAGTACTTC.